This T cell receptor beta chain was retrieved from a study of blood T cell repertoires in COVID-19. Across the study: PBMCs, B-cell-depleted T cells, or T cells were the source of the cDNA or gDNA that made up the material.

Assay: immunoSEQ multiplex PCR; the TCRdb copy retains only in-frame clones and omits some. The sample records roughly 72,000 clones, around 76% being singletons. The sample holds a few counts of this clone. Germline V CDR1 and CDR2: SGHVS, FQNEAQ. With V trimmed by 5 bases and J by 2 bases, 9 bases remained unmatched. This CDR3 comprises 16 residues. The sequence derives from a woman of 80 years or more with acute or convalescent COVID-19. The gene calls are TRBV7-8 and TRBJ1-2, with 9 bases matching TRBD1. The sample taken for sequencing was peripheral blood. As DNA, the CDR3 is TGTGCCAGCAGCCCCGTGGACAGGGGCGACAACTATGGCTACACCTTC. Amino acid sequence: CASSPVDRGDNYGYTF.